The clone carrying this TCR beta chain turned up a few times. Its antigen remains unidentified. One entry per CDR3 protein results from TCRdb running MiXCR on the 5' RACE reads. The sample carries about 340,000 distinct CDR3 sequences, 3.5% to 4.5% recorded once. This sample is drawn from a study of T cells after yellow fever vaccination. Looking at the study overall: Preparation of fractions with low cell numbers was performed using SMART-Seq v4 Ultra Low Input. General study findings and limits: Boosting was followed by the reappearance of most primary-vaccination clones (approximately 95% CD4, 88% CD8).

V lost 1 base and J lost 1, with 12 bases in between. The CDR3 spans 16 residues. Germline CDR1 SEHNR, CDR2 FQNEAQ (reference sequence). The source of this sequence is a man aged 18 to 29 who received the YFV17D yellow fever vaccine. The chain has TRBV7-9 and TRBJ2-3; D perhaps matches TRBD2 (6 bases). The sample here was PBMCs, taken 5 days after the yellow fever booster vaccination. The CDR3 spells CASSLGRVSGTDTQYF. The CDR3 DNA sequence: TGTGCCAGCAGCTTAGGGAGGGTGAGCGGCACAGATACGCAGTATTTT.